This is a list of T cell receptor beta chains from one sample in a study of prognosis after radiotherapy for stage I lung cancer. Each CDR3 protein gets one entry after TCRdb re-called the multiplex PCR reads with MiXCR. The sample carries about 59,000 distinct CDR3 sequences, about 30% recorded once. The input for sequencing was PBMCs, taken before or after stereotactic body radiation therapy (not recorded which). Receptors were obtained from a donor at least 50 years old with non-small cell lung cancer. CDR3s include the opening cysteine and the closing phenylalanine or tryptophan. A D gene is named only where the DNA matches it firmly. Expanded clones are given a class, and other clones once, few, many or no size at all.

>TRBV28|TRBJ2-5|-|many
CASTKGRSGETQYF
TGTGCCAGCACCAAGGGCCGTTCCGGGGAGACCCAGTACTTC
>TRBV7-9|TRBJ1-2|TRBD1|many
CASSLQVGTGGGYTF
TGTGCCAGCAGCTTACAGGTCGGGACAGGGGGAGGCTACACCTTC
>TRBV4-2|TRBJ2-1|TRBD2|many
CASSQGAKRGYNEQFF
TGTGCCAGCAGCCAAGGGGCGAAGCGGGGCTACAATGAGCAGTTCTTC
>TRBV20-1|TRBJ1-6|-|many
CSARRDTNSPLHF
TGCAGTGCTAGGCGGGACACGAATTCACCCCTCCACTTT
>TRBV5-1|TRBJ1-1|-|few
CASSLGRGAQRNTEAFF
TGCGCCAGCAGCTTGGGAAGGGGGGCCCAGAGGAACACTGAAGCTTTCTTT
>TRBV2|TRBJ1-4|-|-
CASSVYEKLSF
TGTGCGAGCAGTGTTTATGAAAAACTGTCTTTT
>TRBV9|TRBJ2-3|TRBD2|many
CASSVSGGAVTDTQYF
TGTGCCAGCAGCGTTAGCGGGGGGGCTGTCACAGATACGCAGTATTTT
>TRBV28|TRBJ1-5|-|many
CASTTSGVDQPQHF
TGTGCCAGCACGACGTCAGGGGTGGATCAGCCCCAGCATTTT
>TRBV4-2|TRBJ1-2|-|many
CASSQAGQDGYTF
TGTGCCAGCAGCCAAGCTGGACAAGACGGCTACACCTTC
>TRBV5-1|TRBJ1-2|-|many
CASSLRTDYGYTF
TGCGCCAGCAGCTTGCGGACAGACTATGGCTACACCTTC
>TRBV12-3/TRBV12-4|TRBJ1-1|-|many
CASSQPPTEAFF
TGTGCCAGCAGCCAACCACCTACGGAAGCTTTCTTT
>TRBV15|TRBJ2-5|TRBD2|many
CATSGTSDETQYF
TGTGCCACCAGCGGTACTAGCGACGAGACCCAGTACTTC
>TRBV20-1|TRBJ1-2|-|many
CSARPILGSAGYTF
TGCAGTGCTAGACCTATCCTCGGGAGCGCTGGCTACACCTTC
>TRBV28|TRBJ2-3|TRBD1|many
CATRGSTDTQYF
TGTGCCACCAGGGGGAGCACAGATACGCAGTATTTT
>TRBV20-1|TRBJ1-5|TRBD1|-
CSAAYGTDQNQPQHF
TGCAGTGCGGCCTACGGGACAGACCAGAATCAGCCCCAGCATTTT
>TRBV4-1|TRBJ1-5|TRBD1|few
CASSQGWGQGQPQHF
TGCGCCAGCAGCCAAGGCTGGGGACAGGGTCAGCCCCAGCATTTT
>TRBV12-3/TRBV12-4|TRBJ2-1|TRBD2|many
CASSGLAGGHGYNEQFF
TGTGCCAGCAGTGGACTAGCGGGGGGGCACGGCTACAATGAGCAGTTCTTC
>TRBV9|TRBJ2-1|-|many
CASSTLGLNEQFF
TGTGCCAGCAGCACTCTGGGGCTAAATGAGCAGTTCTTC
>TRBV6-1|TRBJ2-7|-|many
CASTPVGRVFNEQYF
TGTGCCAGCACACCGGTTGGCAGGGTGTTCAACGAGCAGTACTTC
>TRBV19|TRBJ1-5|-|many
CASSISRSNQPQHF
TGTGCCAGTAGTATCTCCCGGAGCAATCAGCCCCAGCATTTT
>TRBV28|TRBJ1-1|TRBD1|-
CASSSGQERGAFF
TGTGCCAGCAGTTCTGGACAGGAAAGAGGAGCTTTCTTC
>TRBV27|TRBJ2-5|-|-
CASSLGGWETQYF
TGTGCCAGCAGTTTAGGAGGTTGGGAGACGCAGTACTTC
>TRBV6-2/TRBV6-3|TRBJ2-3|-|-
CASSPQGLVNQPQYF
TGTGCCAGCAGCCCTCAGGGGTTGGTCAATCAGCCCCAGTATTTT
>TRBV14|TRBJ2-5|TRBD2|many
CASSHFSGGQETQYF
TGTGCCAGCAGCCATTTTAGCGGGGGTCAAGAGACCCAGTACTTC
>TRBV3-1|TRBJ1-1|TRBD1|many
CASSQSPRPGGTEAFF
TGTGCCAGCAGCCAAAGCCCCCGGCCAGGGGGAACTGAAGCTTTCTTT
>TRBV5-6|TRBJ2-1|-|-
CASWRNYEQFF
TGTGCCAGCTGGAGGAACTATGAGCAGTTCTTC
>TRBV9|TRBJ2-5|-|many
CASSDRETQYF
TGTGCCAGCAGCGATAGAGAGACCCAGTACTTC
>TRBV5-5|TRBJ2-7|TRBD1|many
CASSSPPGQGSYEQYF
TGTGCCAGCAGCTCCCCTCCGGGACAGGGTTCCTACGAGCAGTACTTC
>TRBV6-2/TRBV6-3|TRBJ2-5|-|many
CASSYSGPRETQYF
TGTGCCAGCAGTTACTCGGGACCAAGAGAGACCCAGTACTTC
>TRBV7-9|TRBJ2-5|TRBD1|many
CASSSSGTGGQETQYF
TGTGCCAGCAGCTCCTCCGGGACAGGGGGCCAAGAGACCCAGTACTTC
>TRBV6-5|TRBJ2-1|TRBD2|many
CASSYSGGISYNEQFF
TGTGCCAGCAGTTACTCCGGGGGGATCTCCTACAATGAGCAGTTCTTC
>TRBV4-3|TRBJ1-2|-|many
CASSHARGLQDNYGYTF
TGCGCCAGCAGCCATGCCCGAGGCTTACAAGACAACTATGGCTACACCTTC
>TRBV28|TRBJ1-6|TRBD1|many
CASRSDRVVGDNSPLHF
TGTGCCAGCAGATCGGACAGGGTAGTTGGCGATAATTCACCCCTCCACTTT
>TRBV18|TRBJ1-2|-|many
CASSPRQVANYGYTF
TGTGCCAGCTCACCAAGGCAAGTAGCTAACTATGGCTACACCTTC
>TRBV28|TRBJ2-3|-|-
CANSRMGKDTQYF
TGTGCCAACAGCAGGATGGGCAAAGATACGCAGTATTTT
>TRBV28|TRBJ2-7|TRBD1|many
CASYDRGGYEQYF
TGTGCCAGTTACGACAGGGGAGGCTACGAGCAGTACTTC
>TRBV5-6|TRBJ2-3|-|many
CASSFGVDTQYF
TGTGCCAGCAGCTTCGGGGTAGATACGCAGTATTTT
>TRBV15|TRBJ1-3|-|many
CATSTGGQTSGNTIYF
TGTGCCACCAGCACTGGCGGACAGACCTCTGGAAACACCATATATTTT
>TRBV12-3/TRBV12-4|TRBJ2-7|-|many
CASSLRPAYYEQYF
TGTGCCAGCAGTCTCAGACCGGCCTACTACGAGCAGTACTTC
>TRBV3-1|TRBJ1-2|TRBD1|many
CARLAGQGTYGYTF
TGTGCCCGCCTCGCGGGACAGGGTACGTATGGCTACACCTTC
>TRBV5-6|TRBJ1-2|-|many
CASSLGTRDGYTF
TGTGCCAGCAGCTTGGGGACACGGGATGGCTACACCTTC
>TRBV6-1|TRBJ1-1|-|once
CASSEKFPGHRDTEAFF
TGTGCCAGCAGTGAAAAATTCCCGGGACACAGGGACACTGAAGCTTTCTTT
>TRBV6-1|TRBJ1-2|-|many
CASSTTVYGYTF
TGTGCCAGCAGTACTACAGTGTATGGCTACACCTTC
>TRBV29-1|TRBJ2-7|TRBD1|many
CSAGTGYHEQYF
TGCAGCGCCGGGACAGGGTACCACGAGCAGTACTTC
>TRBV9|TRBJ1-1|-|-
CASSVGGTLNTEAFF
TGTGCCAGCAGCGTAGGGGGCACCTTGAACACTGAAGCTTTCTTT
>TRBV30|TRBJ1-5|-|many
CAWSVGRVLSPQHF
TGTGCCTGGAGTGTAGGGCGTGTACTATCGCCCCAGCATTTT
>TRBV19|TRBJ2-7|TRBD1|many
CASSMDREDEQYF
TGTGCCAGTAGTATGGACAGGGAGGACGAGCAGTACTTC
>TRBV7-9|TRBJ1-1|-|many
CASSLDKDPEAFF
TGTGCCAGCAGCTTAGATAAGGACCCTGAAGCTTTCTTT
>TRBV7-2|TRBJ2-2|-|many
CASSLITGELFF
TGTGCCAGCAGCTTGATCACCGGGGAGCTGTTTTTT
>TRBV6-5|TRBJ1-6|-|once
CASSYARSPTNSHLNF
TGTGCCAGCAGTTATGCCAGAAGCCCTACAAATTCACACCTCAACTTT
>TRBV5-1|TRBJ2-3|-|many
CASSTTGSTDTQYF
TGCGCCAGCAGCACTACAGGGAGCACAGATACGCAGTATTTT
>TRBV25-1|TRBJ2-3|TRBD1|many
CASIGGGTDTQYF
TGTGCCAGCATAGGGGGCGGTACAGATACGCAGTATTTT
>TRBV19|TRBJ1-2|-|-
CASIPLDGTYGYTF
TGTGCCAGTATTCCATTGGACGGAACGTATGGCTACACCTTC